This T cell receptor beta chain was captured in a study of cytomegalovirus exposure and HLA in healthy donors. Study outcomes and limitations: For most TCR beta V segments, an earlier analysis put the productive rate at about 90% or about 30% of the time. Serostatus for CMV was the only available immune exposure information.

The PCR ran on 60 Vbeta and 13 Jbeta primers. Using immunoSEQ multiplex PCR, the repertoire was profiled, and TCRdb retains in-frame clones only, with some absent. The repertoire holds roughly 33,000 clones, with 80% as singletons. Healthy bone marrow donors made up the donor group. Notes on this clone: Its antigen is unidentified.

The sample was PBMCs. The source is a male donor in good health and CMV-seronegative.

In nucleotides, the CDR3 is TGTGCCAGTAAGGACAGACCGACCTCCTATGGCTACACCTTC. Its protein is CASKDRPTSYGYTF. This chain joins TRBV19 and TRBJ1-2; D is possibly TRBD1 (6 bases). The germline V and J ends were trimmed by 7 bases and 4 bases, with 16 bases remaining between them. The CDR3 has 14 amino acids. The germline V gene encodes CDR1 LNHDA and CDR2 SQIVND (reference sequence).